This TCR beta chain was observed in a study of PD-L1 blockade in urothelial cancer. Profiled with immunoSEQ multiplex PCR; TCRdb holds only in-frame clones, not every one. The repertoire has roughly 40,000 clones, approximately 93% of them found once; the top ten carry around 11%. Time point denoted: pretreatment peripheral blood. The receptor was derived from a woman aged 55-75 years with urothelial cancer. The sequencing used PBMCs, collected around atezolizumab (anti-PD-L1) treatment.

CDR3 DNA: TGTGCCAGCACCCGGGAGGGGCCGGGCAATCAGCCCCAGCATTTT. Translated, it gives CASTREGPGNQPQHF. This chain uses TRBV28 with TRBJ1-5; D perhaps matches TRBD1 (5 bases). The CDR3 extends over 15 amino acids. Trimming took off 7 bases at V and 2 bases at J, with 15 bases between the two ends. CDR1 and CDR2 from the germline V gene are MDHEN and SYDVKM.